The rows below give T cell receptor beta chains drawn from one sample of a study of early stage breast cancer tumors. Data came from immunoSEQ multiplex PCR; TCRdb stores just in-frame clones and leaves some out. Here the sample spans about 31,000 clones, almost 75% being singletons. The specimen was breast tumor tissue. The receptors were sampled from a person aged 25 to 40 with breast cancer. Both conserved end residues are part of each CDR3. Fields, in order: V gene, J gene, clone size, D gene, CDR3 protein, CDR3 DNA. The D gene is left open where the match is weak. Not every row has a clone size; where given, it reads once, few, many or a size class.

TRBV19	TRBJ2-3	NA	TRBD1	CASGDPGTGRQDTQYF	TGTGCCAGTGGGGACCCCGGGACAGGGAGGCAAGATACGCAGTATTTT
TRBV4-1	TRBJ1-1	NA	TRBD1	CASSQRTGGASTEAFF	TGCGCCAGCAGCCAACGGACAGGGGGCGCGAGTACTGAAGCTTTCTTT
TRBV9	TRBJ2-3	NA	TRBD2	CASSPRGGVEDTQYF	TGTGCCAGCAGCCCCCGTGGGGGGGTGGAGGATACGCAGTATTTT
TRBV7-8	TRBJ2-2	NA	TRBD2	CASSLNVGGPWQNTGELFF	TGTGCCAGCAGCTTGAACGTGGGAGGGCCCTGGCAGAACACCGGGGAGCTGTTTTTT
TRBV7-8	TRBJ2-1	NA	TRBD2	CASSLEPGRESYNEQFF	TGTGCCAGCAGCTTAGAGCCTGGGCGGGAGTCCTACAATGAGCAGTTCTTC
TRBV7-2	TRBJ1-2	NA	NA	CASSLNYVQTQF	TGTGCCAGCAGCTTAAACTATGTCCAAACCCAGTTC
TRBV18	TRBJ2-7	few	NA	CASFQQEPYEQYF	TGTGCCAGCTTCCAACAGGAGCCGTACGAGCAGTACTTC
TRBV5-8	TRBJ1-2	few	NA	CASSLRGRDNYGYTF	TGTGCCAGCAGTTTGAGGGGTAGAGATAACTATGGCTACACCTTC
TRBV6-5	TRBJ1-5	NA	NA	CASTQRGSNQPQHF	TGTGCCAGCACCCAAAGGGGCAGCAATCAGCCCCAGCATTTT
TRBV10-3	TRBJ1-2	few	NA	CAISESGSSYGYTF	TGTGCCATCAGTGAGTCGGGGTCGTCCTATGGCTACACCTTC
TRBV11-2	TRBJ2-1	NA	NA	CASSFQGISYNEQFF	TGTGCCAGCAGCTTTCAGGGGATTTCCTACAATGAGCAGTTCTTC
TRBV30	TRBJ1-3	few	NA	CACLAEVDSGNTIYF	TGTGCCTGCCTGGCGGAAGTCGACTCTGGAAACACCATATATTTT
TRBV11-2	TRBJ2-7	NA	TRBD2	CASRLVSSGAYYEQYF	TGTGCCAGCAGATTAGTGTCTAGCGGGGCCTACTACGAGCAGTACTTC
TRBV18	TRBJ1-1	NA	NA	CASSPWFTEAFF	TGTGCCAGCTCACCATGGTTTACTGAAGCTTTCTTT
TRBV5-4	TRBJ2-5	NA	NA	CASSPRNKETQYF	TGTGCCAGCAGCCCCCGAAACAAAGAGACCCAGTACTTC
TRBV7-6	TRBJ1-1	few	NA	CASSLGAGYTEAFF	TGTGCCAGCAGCTTAGGGGCAGGGTACACTGAAGCTTTCTTT
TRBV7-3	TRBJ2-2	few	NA	CASSLRGTGELFF	TGTGCCAGCAGCTTAAGGGGCACCGGGGAGCTGTTTTTT
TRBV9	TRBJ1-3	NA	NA	CASSVTLAGNTIYF	TGTGCCAGCAGCGTAACCCTGGCTGGAAACACCATATATTTT
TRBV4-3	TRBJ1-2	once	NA	CASSQRVARGYTF	TGCGCCAGCAGCCAAAGGGTGGCCCGTGGCTACACCTTC
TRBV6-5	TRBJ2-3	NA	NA	CASGLISTDTQYF	TGTGCCAGCGGGTTGATATCAACAGATACGCAGTATTTT
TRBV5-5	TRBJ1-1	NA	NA	CASSLDPGGGEAFF	TGTGCCAGCAGCCTCGACCCGGGGGGTGGTGAAGCTTTCTTT
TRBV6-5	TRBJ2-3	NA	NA	CASSRHSGTDTQYF	TGTGCCAGCAGCCGCCATTCGGGCACAGATACGCAGTATTTT
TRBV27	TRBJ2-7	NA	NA	CASSKRGASYEQYF	TGTGCCAGCAGTAAACGGGGGGCCTCCTACGAGCAGTACTTC
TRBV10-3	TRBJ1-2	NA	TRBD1	CAINQVGDSLDYNYGYTF	TGTGCCATCAACCAGGTGGGGGACAGCTTAGATTATAACTATGGCTACACCTTC
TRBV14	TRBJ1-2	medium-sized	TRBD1	CASSETGVVGNYGYTF	TGTGCCAGCAGCGAAACAGGGGTCGTAGGAAACTATGGCTACACCTTC
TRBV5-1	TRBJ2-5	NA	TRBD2	CASSFLLAGEETQYF	TGCGCCAGCAGCTTTTTACTAGCGGGAGAAGAGACCCAGTACTTC
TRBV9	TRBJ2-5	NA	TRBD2	CASSVSGSGETQYF	TGTGCCAGCAGTGTTAGCGGGAGTGGCGAGACCCAGTACTTC
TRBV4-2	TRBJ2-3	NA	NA	CASSPWQDSTDTQYF	TGTGCCAGCAGCCCGTGGCAGGATAGCACAGATACGCAGTATTTT
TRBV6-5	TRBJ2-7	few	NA	CASSYADQGLYEQYF	TGTGCCAGCAGTTATGCGGATCAGGGTCTCTACGAGCAGTACTTC
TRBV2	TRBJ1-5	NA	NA	CASRGQTNSNQPQHF	TGTGCCAGCAGAGGACAGACGAATAGCAATCAGCCCCAGCATTTT
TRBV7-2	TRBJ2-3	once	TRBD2	CASSPGLAGADTQYF	TGTGCCAGCAGCCCTGGACTAGCGGGAGCAGATACGCAGTATTTT
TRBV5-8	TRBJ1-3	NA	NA	CASSLYPGRRNTIYF	TGTGCCAGCAGCTTGTACCCGGGACGACGAAACACCATATATTTT
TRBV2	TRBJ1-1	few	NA	CASSLLGALLNTEAFF	TGTGCCAGCAGCCTATTAGGGGCTTTATTGAACACTGAAGCTTTCTTT
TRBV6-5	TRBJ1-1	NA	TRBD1	CASSYRDRDTEAFF	TGTGCCAGCAGTTACCGGGACAGGGACACTGAAGCTTTCTTT
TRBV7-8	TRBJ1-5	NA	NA	CASSLGAVGNQPQHF	TGTGCCAGCAGCTTAGGGGCCGTCGGCAATCAGCCCCAGCATTTT
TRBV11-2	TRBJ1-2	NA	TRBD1	CASSLYTGGQNYGYTF	TGTGCCAGCAGCCTATATACAGGGGGCCAAAACTATGGCTACACCTTC
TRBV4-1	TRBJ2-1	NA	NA	CASSQVLAPDHEQFF	TGCGCCAGCAGCCAAGTGTTAGCTCCAGACCATGAGCAGTTCTTC
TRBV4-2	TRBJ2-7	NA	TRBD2	CASSQGYRTSAGGSEQYF	TGTGCCAGCAGCCAAGGATATCGGACATCAGCGGGAGGTAGCGAGCAGTACTTC
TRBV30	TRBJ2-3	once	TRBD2	CAWSNLAGVPDTQYF	TGTGCCTGGAGTAACCTAGCGGGAGTCCCAGATACGCAGTATTTT
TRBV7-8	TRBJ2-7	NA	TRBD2	CASSLRASGISEQYF	TGTGCCAGCAGCTTACGGGCTAGCGGGATTAGTGAGCAGTACTTC
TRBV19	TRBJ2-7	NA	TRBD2	CASSRLAEPYEQYF	TGTGCCAGTAGCCGACTAGCGGAGCCCTACGAGCAGTACTTC
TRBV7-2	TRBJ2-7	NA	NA	CASSLLGNEQYF	TGTGCCAGCAGCTTATTAGGGAACGAGCAGTACTTC
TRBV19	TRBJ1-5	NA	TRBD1	CASSIDQRGQGQPQHF	TGTGCCAGTAGTATAGATCAGAGGGGGCAAGGTCAGCCCCAGCATTTT
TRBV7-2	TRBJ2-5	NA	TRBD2	CASSLTSALRETQYF	TGTGCCAGCAGCTTGACTAGCGCACTTCGCGAGACCCAGTACTTC
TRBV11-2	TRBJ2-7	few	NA	CASSLQDFYEQYF	TGTGCCAGCAGCTTACAGGACTTCTACGAGCAGTACTTC
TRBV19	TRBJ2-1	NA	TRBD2	CASSSHSGRLYNEQFF	TGTGCCAGTAGTTCCCATAGCGGGCGGCTCTACAATGAGCAGTTCTTC
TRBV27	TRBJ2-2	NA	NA	CASSSATGLANTGELFF	TGTGCCAGCAGTTCTGCGACCGGGCTGGCGAACACCGGGGAGCTGTTTTTT
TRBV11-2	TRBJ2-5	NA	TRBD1	CASSSTGALQETQYF	TGTGCCAGCAGCTCCACAGGGGCCCTCCAAGAGACCCAGTACTTC
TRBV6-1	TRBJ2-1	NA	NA	CASSETQTYYNEQFF	TGTGCCAGCAGTGAGACACAGACTTATTACAATGAGCAGTTCTTC
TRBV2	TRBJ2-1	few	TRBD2	CASKVRTSGSYNEQFF	TGTGCCAGCAAGGTCAGGACTAGCGGTTCCTACAATGAGCAGTTCTTC
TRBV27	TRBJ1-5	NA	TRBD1	CASSDRGTGANQPQHF	TGTGCCAGCAGTGACCGAGGGACAGGGGCGAATCAGCCCCAGCATTTT
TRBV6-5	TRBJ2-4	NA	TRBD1	CASSWTGVDIQYF	TGTGCCAGCAGCTGGACAGGGGTTGACATTCAGTACTTC
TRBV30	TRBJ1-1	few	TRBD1	CAWRRQGNTEAFF	TGTGCCTGGAGGAGACAGGGGAACACTGAAGCTTTCTTT